These 14 T cell receptor beta chains were sequenced from one sample in a study of cytomegalovirus exposure and HLA in healthy donors. In the PCR, 60 Vbeta and 13 Jbeta primers were used. Here immunoSEQ multiplex PCR was the method, and the copy in TCRdb shows in-frame clones only, minus some. Counted here are about 130,000 clones, approximately 82% occurring once; the ten biggest clones make up approximately 3%. The sample was PBMCs. The receptors come from a woman aged 18-30 years in good health and CMV-seropositive.

The gene calls are TRBV10-3 and TRBJ1-3; 9 nucleotides line up with TRBD1. The V gene's germline CDR1 is ENHRY and CDR2 SYGVKD. CDR3 length equals 13 residues. Trimming cost V 2 bases and J 7 bases; bases outside gene matches: 0. CDR3 coding DNA: TGTGCCATCAGTGAGGGACAGGGGAACACCATATATTTT. Protein product: CAISEGQGNTIYF.

This chain joins TRBV19 and TRBJ1-1; 7 positions match TRBD1. CDR1 is LNHDA, CDR2 SQIVND, per germline (reference sequence). The CDR3 contains 14 residues. The junction had 3 bases not matched to a gene; V was cut back by 1 base and J by 4 bases. DNA of the CDR3: TGTGCCAGTAGTATAGGACAGGGTCCCACTGAAGCTTTCTTT. Translated: CASSIGQGPTEAFF.

The J gene is TRBJ2-3, the V gene TRBV11-2, with D possibly TRBD2 on 7 matching bases. The CDR3 length is 15 residues. Germline V gives CDR1 SGHAT, CDR2 FQNNGV. V lost 4 bases to trimming and J lost 2 bases, with 13 bases between them. This CDR3 is CASSSRGGITDTQYF. The CDR3 DNA is TGTGCCAGCAGCTCCAGGGGAGGGATCACAGATACGCAGTATTTT.

This clone was seen a few times. The chain couples TRBV25-1 to TRBJ1-1; tentatively, D is TRBD1 (6 bases). CDR1 MGHDK and CDR2 SYGVNS come from the germline V gene. There are 14 residues in the CDR3. Trimming removed 4 bases at V and 5 bases at J, with 14 bases between. The CDR3 bases are TGTGCCAGCAGTGTTGGGGGCGCGACGACTGAAGCTTTCTTT. Translation gives CASSVGGATTEAFF.

The chain has TRBV2 and TRBJ2-1; 12 nucleotides line up with TRBD2. J lost 4 bases, V lost 10 bases, and 5 bases had no gene match. The germline V gene encodes CDR1 SNHLY and CDR2 FYNNEI. This CDR3 has 14 residues. DNA for the CDR3: TGTGCCAACCCCGGGACTAGCGGGTACAATGAGCAGTTCTTC. This gives the protein CANPGTSGYNEQFF.

CDR3 in amino acids: CASSQDLSGETYEQFF. CDR3 in DNA: TGCGCCAGCAGCCAAGATCTCAGCGGGGAGACGTATGAGCAGTTCTTC. V and J are TRBV4-1 and TRBJ2-1; 7 bases match TRBD2. CDR1 and CDR2 (germline): MGHRA, YSYEKL. The CDR3 extends over 16 amino acids. V trimming: 0 bases; J trimming: 8 bases; junction bases outside the gene matches: 10.

The CDR3 here is CASSLTDQETQYF. The CDR3 nucleotides are TGCGCCAGCAGCTTGACAGACCAAGAGACCCAGTACTTC. The chain is built from TRBV5-1 and TRBJ2-5; unclear D gene. Germline CDR1 SGHRS, CDR2 YFSETQ. Trimming removed 1 base at V and 0 bases at J, with 4 bases between. There are 13 residues in the CDR3.

The chain couples TRBV28 to TRBJ2-7; 7 bases are a match to TRBD1. Germline loops: CDR1 MDHEN, CDR2 SYDVKM. This CDR3 is 17 amino acids long. Trimming removed 4 bases from V and 2 bases from J; junction bases left unmatched: 14. CDR3 in amino acids: CASSSISGQSVPYEQYF. CDR3 coding DNA: TGTGCCAGCAGTTCCATCTCGGGACAGTCGGTACCCTACGAGCAGTACTTC.

The chain is built from TRBV21-1 and TRBJ2-5; the tabulated D call, TRBD1, remains unverified against the DNA. TRBV21-1 is a pseudogene locus. There are 12 residues in the CDR3. This CDR3 reads CASSTGGETQYF. CDR3 nucleotides: TGTGCCAGCAGTACAGGGGGAGAGACCCAGTACTTC.

J is TRBJ2-5 and V is TRBV19; 8 bases line up with TRBD1. Germline V gene lookup returns CDR1 LNHDA and CDR2 SQIVND (reference sequence). Trimming took 1 base from V and 5 from J; bases not matched to a gene: 3. This CDR3 has 14 residues. CDR3 loop: CASSIVQGEETQYF. The CDR3 coding sequence is TGTGCCAGTAGTATAGTACAGGGGGAGGAGACCCAGTACTTC.

This clone was counted a few times. The chain is built from TRBV5-1 and TRBJ1-2, with 11 bases that match TRBD1. The V segment lost 3 bases and the J segment 4 bases; nucleotides outside the gene matches: 5. This CDR3 region has 15 residues. The germline gives CDR1 SGHRS, CDR2 YFSETQ. Here the CDR3 reads CASSWGQGGPYGYTF. Here the CDR3 DNA reads TGCGCCAGCAGCTGGGGACAGGGGGGTCCCTATGGCTACACCTTC.

The V gene is TRBV27, the J gene TRBJ2-7; a possible D gene is TRBD1 (5 bases). CDR1 and CDR2 from the germline V gene are MNHEY and SMNVEV (reference sequence). V lost 2 bases and J 5 bases, leaving 22 bases between the germline ends. The CDR3 sequence is 17 residues long. Written as DNA, the CDR3 is TGTGCCAGCAGTTTAGGCCGATATGGGCAGGGATTCGACGAGCAGTACTTC. Translating it yields CASSLGRYGQGFDEQYF.

The CDR3 region is CAWSVAGGFGYTF. In DNA form, the CDR3 reads TGTGCCTGGAGTGTAGCAGGGGGCTTCGGCTACACCTTC. The chain uses TRBV30 and TRBJ1-2; TRBD1 aligns across 8 bases. The CDR3 is 13 amino acids. Germline V CDR1 and CDR2: GTSNPN, SVGIG (reference sequence). The ends lost 0 bases at V and 8 bases at J; junction bases unmatched: 5.

The V gene is TRBV25-1, the J gene TRBJ2-7, with 9 bases matching TRBD1. The CDR3 consists of 15 residues. Per the germline V gene, CDR1 is MGHDK and CDR2 is SYGVNS. The V segment lost 6 bases and the J segment 4 bases; nucleotides outside the gene matches: 10. The CDR3 DNA is TGTGCCAGCAGACCTTATGGACAGGGGTCATACGAGCAGTACTTC. Protein: CASRPYGQGSYEQYF.